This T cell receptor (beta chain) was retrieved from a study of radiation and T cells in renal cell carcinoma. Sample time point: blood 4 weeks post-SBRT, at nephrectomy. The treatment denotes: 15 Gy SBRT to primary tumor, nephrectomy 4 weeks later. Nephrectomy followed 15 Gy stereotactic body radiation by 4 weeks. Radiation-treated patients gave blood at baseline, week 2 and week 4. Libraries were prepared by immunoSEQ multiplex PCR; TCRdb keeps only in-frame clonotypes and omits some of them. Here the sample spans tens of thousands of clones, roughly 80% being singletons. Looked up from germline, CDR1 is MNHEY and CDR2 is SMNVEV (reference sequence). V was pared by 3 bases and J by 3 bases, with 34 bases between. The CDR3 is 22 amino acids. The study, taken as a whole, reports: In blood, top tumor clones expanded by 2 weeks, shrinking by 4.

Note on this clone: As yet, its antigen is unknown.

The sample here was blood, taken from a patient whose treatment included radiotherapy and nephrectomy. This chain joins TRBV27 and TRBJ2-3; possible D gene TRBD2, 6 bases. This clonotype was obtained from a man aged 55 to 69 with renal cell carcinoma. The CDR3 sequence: CASSFLMAHRTMQKLTTDTQYF. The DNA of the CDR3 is TGTGCCAGCAGTTTTCTTATGGCACATCGGACTATGCAAAAACTTACGACAGATACGCAGTATTTT.